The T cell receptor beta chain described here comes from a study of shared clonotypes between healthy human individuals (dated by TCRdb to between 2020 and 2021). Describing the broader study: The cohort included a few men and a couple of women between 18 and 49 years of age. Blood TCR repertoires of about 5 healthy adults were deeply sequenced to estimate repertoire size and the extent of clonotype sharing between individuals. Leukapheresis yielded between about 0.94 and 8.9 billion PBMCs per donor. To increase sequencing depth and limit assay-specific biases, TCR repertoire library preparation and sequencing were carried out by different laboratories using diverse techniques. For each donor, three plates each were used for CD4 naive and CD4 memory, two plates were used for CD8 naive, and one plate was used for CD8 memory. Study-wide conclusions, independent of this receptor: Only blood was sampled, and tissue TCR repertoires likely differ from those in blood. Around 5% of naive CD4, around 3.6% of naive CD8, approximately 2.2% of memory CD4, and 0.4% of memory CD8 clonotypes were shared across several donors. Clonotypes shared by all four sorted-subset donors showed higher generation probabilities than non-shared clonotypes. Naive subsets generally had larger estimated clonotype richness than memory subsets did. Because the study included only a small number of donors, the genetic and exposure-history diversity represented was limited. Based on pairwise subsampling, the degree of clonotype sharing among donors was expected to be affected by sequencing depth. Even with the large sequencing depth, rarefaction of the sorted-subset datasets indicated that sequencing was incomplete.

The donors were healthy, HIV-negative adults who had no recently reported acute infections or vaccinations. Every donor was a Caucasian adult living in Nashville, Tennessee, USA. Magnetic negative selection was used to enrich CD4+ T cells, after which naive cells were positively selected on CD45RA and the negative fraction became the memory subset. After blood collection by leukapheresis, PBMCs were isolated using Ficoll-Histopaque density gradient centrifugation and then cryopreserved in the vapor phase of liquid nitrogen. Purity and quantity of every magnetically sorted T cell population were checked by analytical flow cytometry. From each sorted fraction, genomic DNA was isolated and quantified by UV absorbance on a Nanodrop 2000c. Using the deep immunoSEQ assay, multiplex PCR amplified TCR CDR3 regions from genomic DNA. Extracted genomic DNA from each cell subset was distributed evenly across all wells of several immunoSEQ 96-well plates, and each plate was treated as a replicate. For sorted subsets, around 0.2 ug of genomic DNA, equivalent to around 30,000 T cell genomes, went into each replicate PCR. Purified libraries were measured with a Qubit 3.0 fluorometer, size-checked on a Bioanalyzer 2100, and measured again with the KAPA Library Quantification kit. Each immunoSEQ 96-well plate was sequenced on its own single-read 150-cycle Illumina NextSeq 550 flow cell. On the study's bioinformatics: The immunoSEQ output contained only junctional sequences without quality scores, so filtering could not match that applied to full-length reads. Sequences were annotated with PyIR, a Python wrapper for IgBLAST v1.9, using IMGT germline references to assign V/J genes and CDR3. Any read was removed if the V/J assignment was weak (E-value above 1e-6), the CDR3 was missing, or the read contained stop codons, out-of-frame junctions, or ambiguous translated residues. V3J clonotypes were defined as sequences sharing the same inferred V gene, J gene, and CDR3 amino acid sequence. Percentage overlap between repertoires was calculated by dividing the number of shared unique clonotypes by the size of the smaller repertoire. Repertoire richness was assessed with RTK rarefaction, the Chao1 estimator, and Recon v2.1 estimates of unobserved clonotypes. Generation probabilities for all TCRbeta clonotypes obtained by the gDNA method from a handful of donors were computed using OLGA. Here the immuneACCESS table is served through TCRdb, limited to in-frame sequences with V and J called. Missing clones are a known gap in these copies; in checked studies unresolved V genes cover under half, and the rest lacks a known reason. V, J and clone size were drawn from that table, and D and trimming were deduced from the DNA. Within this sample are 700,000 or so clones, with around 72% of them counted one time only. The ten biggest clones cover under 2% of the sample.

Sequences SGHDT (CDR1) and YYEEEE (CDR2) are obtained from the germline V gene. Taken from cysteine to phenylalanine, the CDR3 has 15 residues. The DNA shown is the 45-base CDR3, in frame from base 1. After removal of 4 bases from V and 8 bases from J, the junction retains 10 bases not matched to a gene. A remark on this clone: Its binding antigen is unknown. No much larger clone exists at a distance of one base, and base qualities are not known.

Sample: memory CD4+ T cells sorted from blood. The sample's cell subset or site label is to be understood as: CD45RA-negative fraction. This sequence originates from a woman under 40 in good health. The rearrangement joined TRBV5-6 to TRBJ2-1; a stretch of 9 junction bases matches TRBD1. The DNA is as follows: TGTGCCAGCAGCACGCCGGGACAGGGTTTGGATGAGCAGTTCTTC. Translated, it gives CASSTPGQGLDEQFF.